One and the same sample provided the 25 T cell receptor beta chains below, sequenced in a study of T cell changes during pregnancy in multiple sclerosis. The data were produced by immunoSEQ multiplex PCR, yet TCRdb's version contains in-frame clones alone and is incomplete. Among about 92,000 clones listed, 85% to 95% were seen once. Specimen: peripheral blood, collected in the first trimester of pregnancy. The source of these receptors is a female donor with multiple sclerosis, enrolled in a pregnancy study.

The rearrangement joins TRBV9 to TRBJ2-1, with D possibly TRBD1 on 6 matching bases. Germline CDR1 and CDR2: SGDLS and YYNGEE. The V gene lost 2 bases and the J gene lost 10 bases, with 25 bases spanning the gap. The CDR3 covers 17 residues. CDR3 DNA sequence: TGTGCCAGCAGCGTTGACTGGGGGCCAAGTTATTATCGGGAGCAGTTCTTC. Translated, it gives CASSVDWGPSYYREQFF.

This clone was detected only once. The chain couples TRBV10-3 to TRBJ2-3, with 7 bases fitting TRBD1. This CDR3 contains 14 residues. Germline trimming cut 6 bases from V and 0 bases from J; bases unmatched to any gene: 3. The germline V gene has CDR1 ENHRY and CDR2 SYGVKD. The CDR3 DNA sequence: TGTGCCATCAGCTCGGGACAGAGCACAGATACGCAGTATTTT. Its translation: CAISSGQSTDTQYF.

V gene TRBV20-1 combines with J gene TRBJ2-1; possible D gene TRBD2, 7 bases. Germline lookup yields CDR1 DFQATT and CDR2 SNEGSKA (reference sequence). The CDR3 has 11 residues. The V and J ends lost 3 bases and 11 bases respectively, with 11 bases between them. CDR3 sequence: CSARGGHKQFF. CDR3 in DNA: TGCAGTGCTAGGGGGGGGCATAAGCAGTTCTTC.

This chain links TRBV30 with TRBJ2-1, with D perhaps matching TRBD2 (6 bases). This CDR3 is built from 11 residues. The V end was cut by 5 bases, the J end by 7 bases, with 9 bases between. The germline gives CDR1 GTSNPN, CDR2 SVGIG (reference sequence). CDR3 DNA sequence: TGTGCCTGGGGGGGGACTAATGAGCAGTTCTTC. Residues: CAWGGTNEQFF.

The chain combines TRBV19 with TRBJ2-6; D might be TRBD1 (5 bases). CDR1 is LNHDA and CDR2 is SQIVND in the germline V gene (reference sequence). This CDR3 comprises 16 residues. V shed 9 bases and J shed 0 bases, with 15 bases lying between them. CDR3 DNA: TGTGCCAGCGGGTCTCCGCAGGGCTCTGGGGCCAACGTCCTGACTTTC. This sequence encodes CASGSPQGSGANVLTF.

This clone was seen a single time. The CDR3 region has the DNA TGTGCCAGCAGTCCGTTCTTGACAGGGAACGAGCAGTACTTC. It translates to CASSPFLTGNEQYF. This sequence joins TRBV27 and TRBJ2-7; 7 bases map to TRBD1. V shed 5 bases and J 5 bases; nucleotides not matched to a gene: 9. Germline V gives CDR1 MNHEY, CDR2 SMNVEV (reference sequence). The CDR3 runs 14 residues.

The chain couples TRBV10-1 to TRBJ2-7; the match to TRBD1 covers 7 bases. CDR3 length equals 13 residues. From germline, CDR1 is WNHNN and CDR2 SYGVQD (reference sequence). Trimming removed 8 bases from V and 0 bases from J; junction bases left unmatched: 4. CDR3 coding DNA: TGCGCCAGCTCGAGGGACAGCTCCTACGAGCAGTACTTC. As protein: CASSRDSSYEQYF.

The CDR3 is CSVEDRDSLYEQYF. The CDR3 coding sequence is TGCAGCGTTGAAGATCGCGACAGCTTATACGAGCAGTACTTC. The V gene is TRBV29-1, the J gene TRBJ2-5; D perhaps matches TRBD1 (5 bases). The J call may be in error: the DNA end matches TRBJ2-7 better. CDR3 size: 14 residues. Germline loops: CDR1 SQVTM, CDR2 ANQGSEA.

The rearrangement links TRBV16 to TRBJ1-2; TRBD1 matches at 7 bases. The CDR3 runs to 16 residues. V trimming: 2 bases; J trimming: 2 bases; junction bases outside the gene matches: 8. From germline, CDR1 is KGHSY and CDR2 FQNENV. CDR3 DNA: TGTGCCAGCAGCCAAGTCACAACAGGGGCCAACTATGGCTACACCTTC. Protein: CASSQVTTGANYGYTF.

The chain joins TRBV19 to TRBJ2-2; no definite D call. Per the germline V gene, CDR1 is LNHDA and CDR2 is SQIVND (reference sequence). V lost 6 bases to trimming and J lost 6 bases, with 11 bases between them. The CDR3 covers 13 residues. The CDR3 DNA follows: TGTGCCAGTAGGTTCCGAGATTCCGGGGAGCTGTTTTTT. Protein: CASRFRDSGELFF.

The V call is TRBV29-1, the J call TRBJ2-5, with TRBD1 matching 9 bases. Germline V gives CDR1 SQVTM, CDR2 ANQGSEA. The ends lost 7 bases at V and 4 bases at J; junction bases unmatched: 10. The CDR3 runs to 14 residues. The CDR3 region is CSATTGQGSETQYF. CDR3 nucleotides: TGCAGCGCCACGACGGGACAGGGATCAGAGACCCAGTACTTC.

The gene calls are TRBV28 and TRBJ2-1; the match to TRBD2 covers 8 bases. With V trimmed by 2 bases and J by 6 bases, 6 bases remained unmatched. Looked up from germline, CDR1 is MDHEN and CDR2 is SYDVKM. The CDR3 has 15 residues. The CDR3, as DNA: TGTGCCAGCAGTTTACTAGCGGGCTTCGCCAATGAGCAGTTCTTC. Its protein is CASSLLAGFANEQFF.

This rearrangement joins TRBV28 to TRBJ2-7; 9 bases are shared with TRBD1. The CDR3 covers 15 residues. J was trimmed by 2 bases and V by 8 bases; bases with no gene match: 10. Germline V CDR1 and CDR2: MDHEN, SYDVKM. The CDR3 nucleotides are TGTGCCAGCCCGCCCCGGGACAGGGTGCCCTACGAGCAGTACTTC. This encodes CASPPRDRVPYEQYF.

The chain joins TRBV15 to TRBJ2-2; 8 bases line up with TRBD1. The V segment lost 0 bases and the J segment 0 bases; nucleotides outside the gene matches: 12. This CDR3 has 20 residues. The germline V gene has CDR1 LNHNV and CDR2 YYDKDF (reference sequence). CDR3 DNA: TGTGCCACCAGCAGAGATCTACGGGGGTCGGACAGGGCGAACACCGGGGAGCTGTTTTTT. Its translation: CATSRDLRGSDRANTGELFF.

The V call is TRBV27, the J call TRBJ1-2, with unresolved D. The CDR3 spans 15 residues. Trimming shortened V by 1 base and J by 8 bases, and 17 bases separated the two germline ends. The germline gives CDR1 MNHEY, CDR2 SMNVEV (reference sequence). CDR3 DNA sequence: TGTGCCAGCAGTTTATTGTCGGTCGGAAGAGGCGGCTACACCTTC. Protein sequence: CASSLLSVGRGGYTF.

This clone showed up just a few times. This chain connects TRBV7-8 to TRBJ1-1, with a possible D match to TRBD1 (6 bases). The V gene's germline CDR1 is SGHVS and CDR2 FQNEAQ. Trimming left V 6 bases short and J 6 bases short, with 8 bases between. The CDR3 is 11 residues long. The CDR3 DNA is TGTGCCAGCAGACAGGGCCCTGAAGCTTTCTTT. Translated, it gives CASRQGPEAFF.

The chain joins TRBV21-1 to TRBJ2-1; the table's D gene call, TRBD2, was not cross checked with the DNA. TRBV21-1 is given as a pseudogene. This CDR3 has 17 residues. DNA for the CDR3: TGTGCCAGCAGCAAGGGGGGGATAGCGGGAGCCTACAATGAGCAGTTCTTC. The encoded protein is CASSKGGIAGAYNEQFF.

This chain joins TRBV7-2 and TRBJ2-3; no firm D call. The ends were cut back, 3 bases at V and 5 bases at J, with 9 bases in the middle. The CDR3 runs to 13 residues. Germline CDR1 is SGHTA and CDR2 is FQGNSA. Written as DNA, the CDR3 is TGTGCCAGCAGCTTCGACTTCAGAGATACGCAGTATTTT. It yields the protein CASSFDFRDTQYF. Drawing the rest from reference TRBV7-2 and TRBJ2-3, the complete variable domain is GAGVSQSPSNKVTEKGKDVELRCDPISGHTALYWYRQSLGQGLEFLIYFQGNSAPDKSGLPSDRFSAERTGGSVSTLTIQRTQQEDSAVYLCASSFDFRDTQYFGPGTRLTVL.

The J gene is TRBJ2-7, the V gene TRBV19; tentative D call: TRBD1 (6 bases). V was cut by 2 bases and J by 3 bases, with 8 bases left in between. The CDR3 sequence is 13 residues long. Germline CDR1 and CDR2: LNHDA and SQIVND (reference sequence). The DNA of the CDR3 is TGTGCCAGTAGTATAAACAGGGACTACGAGCAGTACTTC. Amino acid sequence: CASSINRDYEQYF.

The rearrangement links TRBV29-1 to TRBJ2-7, with D perhaps TRBD1 (6 bases). Trimming stripped 6 bases from V and 6 bases from J, with 15 bases between. The CDR3 is 12 amino acids. Germline-derived CDR1 and CDR2 are SQVTM and ANQGSEA. DNA of the CDR3: TGCAGCGTGGGGGCCAGGGGAATCGAGCAGTACTTC. This gives the protein CSVGARGIEQYF.

The J gene is TRBJ2-1, the V gene TRBV11-2; possibly TRBD2 for D (5 bases). The CDR3 is 14 residues long. V shed 2 bases and J shed 7 bases, with 12 bases lying between them. Germline CDR1 reads SGHAT; CDR2 reads FQNNGV. The CDR3 loop is CASSLIGRDNEQFF. The CDR3 DNA reads TGTGCCAGCAGCTTAATTGGCCGGGATAATGAGCAGTTCTTC.

This clone has a single count. V usage is TRBV28 and J usage is TRBJ2-7, with 8 bases identical to TRBD1. V lost 5 bases and J lost 3; bases outside the gene matches: 9. This CDR3 region has 15 residues. Germline lookup yields CDR1 MDHEN and CDR2 SYDVKM. CDR3 loop: CASSPFRTGSYEQYF. The DNA of the CDR3 is TGTGCCAGCAGTCCTTTTCGGACAGGGAGCTACGAGCAGTACTTC.

The chain couples TRBV27 to TRBJ2-1, with D maybe TRBD1 (5 bases). Looked up from germline, CDR1 is MNHEY and CDR2 is SMNVEV (reference sequence). Trimming shortened V by 5 bases and J by 4 bases, and 15 bases separated the two germline ends. The CDR3 has 15 residues. Here the CDR3 DNA reads TGTGCCAGCAGTCCCAGGGAAGGGTCATACAATGAGCAGTTCTTC. Encoded protein: CASSPREGSYNEQFF.

The sample holds a few counts of this clone. The chain couples TRBV2 to TRBJ1-5; 10 nucleotides agree with TRBD1. From germline, CDR1 is SNHLY and CDR2 FYNNEI. Trimming at V came to 8 bases and at J to 7 bases, leaving 5 bases not matched to a gene. The CDR3 contains 13 residues. The CDR3 region has the DNA TGTGCCAGCTCCGGGACAGGGGAACAGCCCCAGCATTTT. Its translation: CASSGTGEQPQHF.

V and J are TRBV4-1 and TRBJ2-3, with TRBD2 matching over 10 bases. The V segment lost 0 bases and the J segment 10 bases; nucleotides outside the gene matches: 7. The CDR3 runs 15 residues. Germline CDR1 MGHRA, CDR2 YSYEKL. Written as DNA, the CDR3 is TGCGCCAGCAGCCAAGATGGTTCTAGCGGGAGAGCGCAGTATTTT. Protein product: CASSQDGSSGRAQYF.